These 9 T cell receptor beta chains were all obtained from the same sample, sequenced in a study of shared clonotypes between healthy human individuals. Produced via immunoSEQ multiplex PCR; TCRdb's table is partial and in-frame only. This repertoire shows more than 1,200,000 clones, approximately 98.5% found once; its top ten account for 0.36%. The sequenced sample consisted of naive CD4+ T cells sorted from blood. Subset meaning: CD45RA+ positively selected. The origin of the receptors is a young man in good health.

The chain links TRBV28 to TRBJ2-7, with 10 bases matching TRBD1. Trimming removed 5 bases from V and 5 bases from J; junction bases left unmatched: 9. The CDR3 loop spans 15 amino acids. Germline CDR1 MDHEN, CDR2 SYDVKM. In DNA, the CDR3 is TGTGCCAGCAGTCAAACTGACAGGGGGCGAAACGAGCAGTACTTC. Protein product: CASSQTDRGRNEQYF.

This sequence joins TRBV7-9 and TRBJ2-1; D gene uncertain. The CDR3 loop spans 14 amino acids. Germline values: CDR1 SEHNR, CDR2 FQNEAQ (reference sequence). The V gene lost 4 bases and the J gene lost 9 bases, with 16 bases spanning the gap. The CDR3 here is CASSSLFYRGEQFF. Here the CDR3 DNA reads TGTGCCAGCAGCTCCCTGTTTTACAGAGGTGAGCAGTTCTTC.

This chain links TRBV5-1 with TRBJ2-2; the D call may be TRBD1 or TRBD2 (5 bases each). CDR1 SGHRS and CDR2 YFSETQ come from the germline V gene. CDR3 length: 15 amino acids. V shed 5 bases and J shed 0 bases, with 11 bases lying between them. The CDR3, as DNA: TGCGCCAGCAGTAATAAGGGACCGAACACCGGGGAGCTGTTTTTT. Protein sequence: CASSNKGPNTGELFF.

The chain has TRBV6-5 and TRBJ1-2, with D unresolved. Trimming stripped 2 bases from V and 8 bases from J, with 9 bases between. The CDR3 spans 12 residues. Looked up from germline, CDR1 is MNHEY and CDR2 is SVGAGI. CDR3 sequence: CASSYGNTGYTF. The CDR3, as DNA: TGTGCCAGCAGTTACGGCAACACAGGCTACACCTTC.

The chain uses TRBV18 and TRBJ2-1, with 8 nucleotides matching TRBD2. Germline V gene lookup returns CDR1 KGHSH and CDR2 LQKENI. This CDR3 is built from 20 residues. Trimming cost V 2 bases and J 5 bases; bases outside gene matches: 20. The CDR3, as DNA: TGTGCCAGCTCACCAAGATGGTCTCAGACGGGAGGGCTGGGTGACAATGAGCAGTTCTTC. Translating it yields CASSPRWSQTGGLGDNEQFF.

The V call is TRBV6-6, the J call TRBJ2-1; the match to TRBD1 covers 10 bases. The CDR3 totals 14 residues. Unmatched junction bases numbered 6, after V lost 6 bases and J lost 7 bases. Germline loops: CDR1 MNHNY, CDR2 SVGAGI (reference sequence). CDR3 protein: CASSQRQGANEQFF. The CDR3 DNA reads TGTGCCAGCAGCCAGCGACAGGGGGCAAATGAGCAGTTCTTC.

The genes are TRBV5-6 and TRBJ1-5; TRBD1 is a possible D gene (6 bases). The V end was cut by 1 base, the J end by 4 bases, with 15 bases between. CDR1 and CDR2 (germline): SGHDT, YYEEEE. The CDR3 loop spans 16 amino acids. For the CDR3, the DNA is TGTGCCAGCAGCTTGCGCGCGGCAGGGGCTAATCAGCCCCAGCATTTT. It encodes CASSLRAAGANQPQHF.

The CDR3 DNA reads as TGCGCCAGCAGCTTGCCCAACATTACCCGGGGAACAAGCACAGATACGCAGTATTTT. Amino acids: CASSLPNITRGTSTDTQYF. The J gene is TRBJ2-3, the V gene TRBV5-1; possible D gene TRBD2, 5 bases. This CDR3 is 19 amino acids long. Germline V gives CDR1 SGHRS, CDR2 YFSETQ. The ends were cut back, 1 base at V and 0 bases at J, with 21 bases in the middle.

The genes are TRBV11-3 and TRBJ2-2; D remains ambiguous. The germline V gene encodes CDR1 SGHNT and CDR2 YENEEA. This CDR3 region has 12 residues. The V end lost 5 bases, the J end lost 6 bases, and 7 bases lay between the germline ends. CDR3: CASSPLAGELFF. The CDR3 DNA reads as TGTGCCAGCAGCCCTTTGGCCGGGGAGCTGTTTTTT. The whole variable domain, remainder taken from reference TRBV11-3 and TRBJ2-2, is EAGVVQSPRYKIIEKKQPVAFWCNPISGHNTLYWYLQNLGQGPELLIRYENEEAVDDSQLPKDRFSAERLKGVDSTLKIQPAELGDSAVYLCASSPLAGELFFGEGSRLTVL.